A selection of T cell receptor beta chains follows, all from one sample in a study of graft-versus-host responses after intestinal transplantation. Their specific antigens are unknown. Sequencing used immunoSEQ multiplex PCR; TCRdb keeps in-frame clones, though not all of them. This table holds some 62,000 clones, 85% to 95% found once. The sample was unstimulated CD8+ T cells sorted from spleen or lymph node cells, taken before transplant. These receptors came from a human donor who was the organ donor for an intestinal transplant. The CDR3 runs from the conserved cysteine through the conserved F or W. D genes are given only for firm matches. Clone size is given for some rows only: seen once, a few or many times, or a class if the clone is expanded.

j_gene: TRBJ2-7; d_gene: TRBD2; abundance: -; v_gene: TRBV29-1; CDR3nt: TGCAGCGGGAGACTAGCGGGAACCTACGAGCAGTACTTC; CDR3aa: CSGRLAGTYEQYF
j_gene: TRBJ2-1; d_gene: -; abundance: -; v_gene: TRBV6-6; CDR3nt: TGTGCCAGCAGTTTGGGGAGATGGAATGAGCAGTTCTTC; CDR3aa: CASSLGRWNEQFF
j_gene: TRBJ2-7; d_gene: -; abundance: -; v_gene: TRBV2; CDR3nt: TGTGCCAGCAGAAACAGTCCCTCCTACGAGCAGTACTTC; CDR3aa: CASRNSPSYEQYF
j_gene: TRBJ1-5; d_gene: -; abundance: once; v_gene: TRBV28; CDR3nt: TGTGCCAGCAGTTTATATAACAGGCAGCCCCAGCATTTT; CDR3aa: CASSLYNRQPQHF
j_gene: TRBJ1-2; d_gene: TRBD1; abundance: -; v_gene: TRBV5-6; CDR3nt: TGTGCCAGCAGCTTGGCGCAGATTGACAGGGTCTGGGGCTACACCTTC; CDR3aa: CASSLAQIDRVWGYTF
j_gene: TRBJ2-1; d_gene: TRBD2; abundance: -; v_gene: TRBV5-1; CDR3nt: TGCGCCAGCAGCTTGCGGGAGGGTTACAATGAGCAGTTCTTC; CDR3aa: CASSLREGYNEQFF
j_gene: TRBJ1-1; d_gene: -; abundance: -; v_gene: TRBV30; CDR3nt: TGTGCCTGGAGTTCTCCGGGGTACGGGAACACTGAAGCTTTCTTT; CDR3aa: CAWSSPGYGNTEAFF
j_gene: TRBJ2-3; d_gene: -; abundance: -; v_gene: TRBV28; CDR3nt: TGTGCCAGCAGTTCATACCGGGACTCGTCTCTTTCCAGCACAGATACGCAGTATTTT; CDR3aa: CASSSYRDSSLSSTDTQYF
j_gene: TRBJ2-7; d_gene: -; abundance: -; v_gene: TRBV7-9; CDR3nt: TGTGCCAGCAGCTTAGTCCCTTCACAGGGCGAGCAGTACTTC; CDR3aa: CASSLVPSQGEQYF
j_gene: TRBJ2-1; d_gene: -; abundance: -; v_gene: TRBV10-3; CDR3nt: TGTGCCATCAGTGGACGGAGGTCCTACAATGAGCAGTTCTTC; CDR3aa: CAISGRRSYNEQFF
j_gene: TRBJ1-6; d_gene: TRBD1; abundance: -; v_gene: TRBV10-2; CDR3nt: TGCGCCAGCAGCTTTAGACAGGGGGCAATCCATAATTCACCCCTCCACTTT; CDR3aa: CASSFRQGAIHNSPLHF
j_gene: TRBJ2-7; d_gene: TRBD1; abundance: -; v_gene: TRBV19; CDR3nt: TGTGCCACCAATGACAGGGACTCCTACGAGCAGTACTTC; CDR3aa: CATNDRDSYEQYF
j_gene: TRBJ2-7; d_gene: -; abundance: -; v_gene: TRBV5-5; CDR3nt: TGTGCCAGCAGCTTGTTGACAGTGCGCGGGGCCTACGAGCAGTACTTC; CDR3aa: CASSLLTVRGAYEQYF
j_gene: TRBJ2-1; d_gene: TRBD1; abundance: -; v_gene: TRBV7-2; CDR3nt: TGTGCCAGCAGCTTAGGGACAGGGTCCAATGAGCAGTTCTTC; CDR3aa: CASSLGTGSNEQFF
j_gene: TRBJ2-3; d_gene: TRBD2; abundance: -; v_gene: TRBV6-5; CDR3nt: TGTGCCAGCAGAACACTAGCGGGGAGAACAGATACGCAGTATTTT; CDR3aa: CASRTLAGRTDTQYF
j_gene: TRBJ2-7; d_gene: -; abundance: -; v_gene: TRBV27; CDR3nt: TGTGCCAGCAGTTTTTCAGGGTCCGAGCAGTACTTC; CDR3aa: CASSFSGSEQYF
j_gene: TRBJ2-5; d_gene: -; abundance: -; v_gene: TRBV5-5; CDR3nt: TGTGCCAGCAGCGGGGCTAAAGAGACCCAGTACTTC; CDR3aa: CASSGAKETQYF
j_gene: TRBJ2-1; d_gene: TRBD2; abundance: -; v_gene: TRBV5-8; CDR3nt: TGTGCCAGCAGCCACGGGACTAGCGGAGACAATGAGCAGTTCTTC; CDR3aa: CASSHGTSGDNEQFF
j_gene: TRBJ2-3; d_gene: -; abundance: -; v_gene: TRBV28; CDR3nt: TGTGCCAGCAGCCCTAGGACAGTCACAGATACGCAGTATTTT; CDR3aa: CASSPRTVTDTQYF
j_gene: TRBJ1-2; d_gene: -; abundance: -; v_gene: TRBV5-8; CDR3nt: TGTGCCAGCAGCTTCGGGGAAGGCTACACCTTC; CDR3aa: CASSFGEGYTF
j_gene: TRBJ1-4; d_gene: -; abundance: -; v_gene: TRBV9; CDR3nt: TGTGCCGCTAGATGCGCAACTAATGAAAAACTGTTTTTT; CDR3aa: CAARCATNEKLFF
j_gene: TRBJ2-7; d_gene: -; abundance: once; v_gene: TRBV4-3; CDR3nt: TGCGCCAGCAGCCAAGACTTTGCGGGGACTCTTACCTACGAGCAGTACTTC; CDR3aa: CASSQDFAGTLTYEQYF
j_gene: TRBJ2-1; d_gene: TRBD2; abundance: -; v_gene: TRBV4-1; CDR3nt: TGCGCCAGCAGCCAAGTCTCACTAGCGGGGGTGCATCAGTTCTTC; CDR3aa: CASSQVSLAGVHQFF
j_gene: TRBJ2-5; d_gene: -; abundance: -; v_gene: TRBV2; CDR3nt: TGTGCCGGACGCCCGCAGGGGCCAGAGACCCAGTACTTC; CDR3aa: CAGRPQGPETQYF
j_gene: TRBJ2-1; d_gene: -; abundance: -; v_gene: TRBV7-9; CDR3nt: TGTGCCAGCAGCTTAAAGCTCCCGGAGGGCCACAATGAGCAGTTCTTC; CDR3aa: CASSLKLPEGHNEQFF
j_gene: TRBJ2-6; d_gene: -; abundance: -; v_gene: TRBV5-4; CDR3nt: TGTGCCAGCAGCTTTCAGGCAGGGGCACTCTGGGCCAACGTCCTGACTTTC; CDR3aa: CASSFQAGALWANVLTF
j_gene: TRBJ2-3; d_gene: TRBD2; abundance: -; v_gene: TRBV2; CDR3nt: TGTGCCAGCAACTTCCCCTTTTCTAGCGGAACTAGCACAGATACGCAGTATTTT; CDR3aa: CASNFPFSSGTSTDTQYF
j_gene: TRBJ2-7; d_gene: -; abundance: once; v_gene: TRBV28; CDR3nt: TGTGCCAGCACCCACCCTGCGGCTAGCTCCTACGAGCAGTACTTC; CDR3aa: CASTHPAASSYEQYF
j_gene: TRBJ1-2; d_gene: -; abundance: -; v_gene: TRBV6-6; CDR3nt: TGTGCCAGCAGTTCTTTCGGGTTTTCCCCTCACTATGGCTACACCTTC; CDR3aa: CASSSFGFSPHYGYTF
j_gene: TRBJ2-1; d_gene: TRBD2; abundance: -; v_gene: TRBV9; CDR3nt: TGTGCCAGCACTAGCGGGAGAAACTACAATGAGCAGTTCTTC; CDR3aa: CASTSGRNYNEQFF
j_gene: TRBJ1-2; d_gene: TRBD1; abundance: few; v_gene: TRBV5-1; CDR3nt: TGCGCCAGCAGCTTAGTACAGGGGAACGATTATGGCTACACCTTC; CDR3aa: CASSLVQGNDYGYTF
j_gene: TRBJ1-1; d_gene: TRBD1; abundance: -; v_gene: TRBV29-1; CDR3nt: TGCAGCGTTGTAGGGGCAGGGGGAATCCCGGCGAACACTGAAGCTTTCTTT; CDR3aa: CSVVGAGGIPANTEAFF
j_gene: TRBJ1-3; d_gene: TRBD1; abundance: once; v_gene: TRBV19; CDR3nt: TGTGCCAGTAGTACGGTTCGGACAGGGCGAAACACCATATATTTT; CDR3aa: CASSTVRTGRNTIYF
j_gene: TRBJ2-5; d_gene: TRBD2; abundance: -; v_gene: TRBV5-1; CDR3nt: TGCGCCAGCAGCTGGCACGGGACTAGGGCGGAGACCCAGTACTTC; CDR3aa: CASSWHGTRAETQYF
j_gene: TRBJ2-1; d_gene: TRBD2; abundance: -; v_gene: TRBV9; CDR3nt: TGTGCCAGCAGCGCGGGACTAGGGGACAATGAGCAGTTCTTC; CDR3aa: CASSAGLGDNEQFF
j_gene: TRBJ2-7; d_gene: -; abundance: few; v_gene: TRBV5-6; CDR3nt: TGTGCCAGCAGCTTAAGCCCTAGCTCCTACGAGCAGTACTTC; CDR3aa: CASSLSPSSYEQYF
j_gene: TRBJ1-2; d_gene: -; abundance: -; v_gene: TRBV25-1; CDR3nt: TGTGCCAGCAGTGAATCAGGGTACGGCTACACCTTC; CDR3aa: CASSESGYGYTF
j_gene: TRBJ2-1; d_gene: -; abundance: -; v_gene: TRBV7-9; CDR3nt: TGTGCCAGCCGTCTGGGCGGGAACAATGAGCAGTTCTTC; CDR3aa: CASRLGGNNEQFF
j_gene: TRBJ1-1; d_gene: -; abundance: -; v_gene: TRBV5-6; CDR3nt: TGTGCCAGCAGCTTTCCCTCCAGGGGAACTGAAGCTTTCTTT; CDR3aa: CASSFPSRGTEAFF
j_gene: TRBJ2-3; d_gene: -; abundance: -; v_gene: TRBV15; CDR3nt: TGTGCCACCAGCAGAGAGGGAGAGGCAGATACGCAGTATTTT; CDR3aa: CATSREGEADTQYF
j_gene: TRBJ2-1; d_gene: TRBD1; abundance: -; v_gene: TRBV7-9; CDR3nt: TGTGCCAGCAGCTTGAACAGTAGGACAGGATCTTTCGGTGAGCAGTTCTTC; CDR3aa: CASSLNSRTGSFGEQFF
j_gene: TRBJ2-3; d_gene: TRBD2; abundance: -; v_gene: TRBV18; CDR3nt: TGTGCCAGCTCACCACAGACTAGCGGGAGAAGAGATACGCAGTATTTT; CDR3aa: CASSPQTSGRRDTQYF
j_gene: TRBJ1-1; d_gene: TRBD1; abundance: once; v_gene: TRBV9; CDR3nt: TGTGCCAGCAGCGTATGGACAGGGATGAACACTGAAGCTTTCTTT; CDR3aa: CASSVWTGMNTEAFF
j_gene: TRBJ2-7; d_gene: -; abundance: -; v_gene: TRBV6-5; CDR3nt: TGTGCCAGCAGTTACTCGGTAGGGAGGCCGACCTACGAGCAGTACTTC; CDR3aa: CASSYSVGRPTYEQYF
j_gene: TRBJ2-7; d_gene: -; abundance: -; v_gene: TRBV5-1; CDR3nt: TGCGCCAGCAGCTTGGCTTCAGGGGCCCCCTACGAGCAGTACTTC; CDR3aa: CASSLASGAPYEQYF
j_gene: TRBJ2-1; d_gene: -; abundance: -; v_gene: TRBV4-1; CDR3nt: TGCGCCAGCAGCCAAAGCTTCACAGCGGCGCAGTTCTTC; CDR3aa: CASSQSFTAAQFF
j_gene: TRBJ1-1; d_gene: -; abundance: few; v_gene: TRBV25-1; CDR3nt: TGTGCCAGCAGTGCCGTTGGACAGTTAAACACTGAAGCTTTCTTT; CDR3aa: CASSAVGQLNTEAFF